Listed here are 28 T cell receptor beta chains from one sample, sequenced in a study of blood T cell repertoires in COVID-19. Using immunoSEQ multiplex PCR, the repertoire was profiled, and TCRdb retains in-frame clones only, with some absent. The sample carries about 58,000 clones, approximately 90% recorded once. Sequencing was done on a sample of peripheral blood. These receptors all stem from a woman aged 55 to 70 with active COVID-19.

The chain joins TRBV11-2 to TRBJ1-1; D call uncertain. Per germline, CDR1 SGHAT and CDR2 FQNNGV. Trimming pared 1 base from V and 1 base from J, leaving 16 bases between. This CDR3 region has 17 residues. In DNA, the CDR3 is TGTGCCAGCAGCTTAGGAACCCCCCGGGGTTGGAACACTGAAGCTTTCTTT. Its protein product is CASSLGTPRGWNTEAFF. The whole variable domain, remainder taken from reference TRBV11-2 and TRBJ1-1, is EAGVAQSPRYKIIEKRQSVAFWCNPISGHATLYWYQQILGQGPKLLIQFQNNGVVDDSQLPKDRFSAERLKGVDSTLKIQPAKLEDSAVYLCASSLGTPRGWNTEAFFGQGTRLTVV.

The rearrangement joins TRBV2 to TRBJ1-6; a possible D gene is TRBD1 (5 bases). CDR1 and CDR2 (germline): SNHLY, FYNNEI. This CDR3 spans 18 amino acids. V was shortened by 1 base and J by 1 base, with 14 bases between the two germline ends. CDR3 loop: CASSEVGGGISYNSPLHF. In DNA, the CDR3 is TGTGCCAGCAGTGAAGTGGGGGGAGGGATATCCTATAATTCACCCCTCCACTTT.

The rearrangement joins TRBV7-2 to TRBJ1-1; TRBD1 might be the D (6 bases). The CDR3 has 14 residues. Germline assignment: CDR1 SGHTA and CDR2 FQGNSA. V shed 2 bases and J shed 3 bases, with 10 bases lying between them. CDR3 in DNA: TGTGCCAGCAGCTTACAGGGGCCCTACACTGAAGCTTTCTTT. It is translated as CASSLQGPYTEAFF.

This chain links TRBV2 with TRBJ1-2; D perhaps matches TRBD1 (5 bases). The germline V gene has CDR1 SNHLY and CDR2 FYNNEI. The length of the CDR3 is 13 residues. Trimming shortened V by 4 bases and J by 2 bases, and 8 bases separated the two germline ends. The CDR3 loop is CASSAGGNYGYTF. In DNA, the CDR3 is TGTGCCAGCAGTGCCGGGGGGAACTATGGCTACACCTTC. Combining the CDR3 with reference TRBV2 and TRBJ1-2 gives the whole variable domain EPEVTQTPSHQVTQMGQEVILRCVPISNHLYFYWYRQILGQKVEFLVSFYNNEISEKSEIFDDQFSVERPDGSNFTLKIRSTKLEDSAMYFCASSAGGNYGYTFGSGTRLTVV.

This chain connects TRBV12-3 or TRBV12-4 to TRBJ1-6; 8 bases line up with TRBD1. This CDR3 is built from 13 residues. V gave up 7 bases and J gave up 10 bases; unmatched junction bases: 6. CDR3 loop: CASTTGGPSPLHF. The DNA of the CDR3 is TGTGCCAGCACCACAGGGGGTCCCTCACCCCTCCACTTT.

This clone was observed a few times. This chain connects TRBV4-3 to TRBJ1-2; D may be TRBD1 (5 bases). The germline gives CDR1 LGHNA, CDR2 YSLEER. The CDR3 contains 17 residues. Trimming shortened V by 0 bases and J by 2 bases, and 16 bases separated the two germline ends. DNA of the CDR3: TGCGCCAGCAGCCAAGAATTCGGCAGGGCTTCCAACTATGGCTACACCTTC. Protein: CASSQEFGRASNYGYTF.

This chain links TRBV6-5 with TRBJ1-1; D gene ambiguous. V lost 4 bases to trimming and J lost 2 bases, with 17 bases between them. Germline V gene lookup returns CDR1 MNHEY and CDR2 SVGAGI. The CDR3 covers 16 residues. CDR3 DNA sequence: TGTGCCAGCAGTTCCTGGACCTCAGGAGGTAACACTGAAGCTTTCTTT. It yields the protein CASSSWTSGGNTEAFF.

J is TRBJ2-7 and V is TRBV20-1; TRBD2 agrees at 8 bases. The length of the CDR3 is 11 residues. CDR1 DFQATT and CDR2 SNEGSKA come from the germline V gene (reference sequence). V was pared by 1 base and J by 12 bases, with 5 bases of the junction left unmatched. CDR3 amino acids: CSARGTSGRYF. CDR3 coding DNA: TGCAGTGCTAGAGGAACTAGCGGTCGGTACTTC.

The chain carries TRBV3-1 (or the pseudogene TRBV3-2) and TRBJ1-2; 8 nucleotides match TRBD1. CDR3 length: 15 amino acids. Germline assignment: CDR1 LGHDT and CDR2 YNNKEL (reference sequence). Losses at the gene ends were 4 bases for V and 4 bases for J; bases not matched to a gene: 8. The CDR3 here is CASSRISGGGYGYTF. The CDR3 DNA follows: TGTGCCAGCAGCCGAATCTCAGGGGGCGGCTATGGCTACACCTTC.

The chain is built from TRBV5-4 and TRBJ2-1; D may be TRBD2 (5 bases). V was pared by 0 bases and J by 10 bases, with 17 bases between. The CDR3 covers 15 residues. The germline V gene encodes CDR1 SGHNT and CDR2 YYREEE (reference sequence). In DNA form, the CDR3 reads TGTGCCAGCAGCTTGGGTGCGGGCCCATCGGGGGAGCAGTTCTTC. Translating gives CASSLGAGPSGEQFF.

The gene calls are TRBV6-6 and TRBJ2-5; D may be TRBD1 (6 bases). CDR1 is MNHNY, CDR2 SVGAGI, per germline (reference sequence). With 6 bases removed from V and 5 bases from J, the gap between germline ends came to 19 bases. The CDR3 covers 15 residues. Written as DNA, the CDR3 is TGTGCCAGCAGCTACACTTTAGGGGGTTATGAGACCCAGTACTTC. The encoded protein is CASSYTLGGYETQYF.

The CDR3 region has the DNA TGTGCCAGCAGTTCAGGGCGCACCGGGGAGCTGTTTTTT. Translating gives CASSSGRTGELFF. This sequence joins TRBV27 and TRBJ2-2; TRBD1 is a possible D gene (5 bases). Trimming removed 4 bases from V and 4 bases from J, with 7 bases in between. The CDR3 spans 13 residues. Germline V gene data show CDR1 as MNHEY and CDR2 as SMNVEV (reference sequence).

The CDR3 is CASSLQQINQETQYF. The DNA of the CDR3 is TGTGCCAGCAGCTTGCAACAGATAAATCAAGAGACCCAGTACTTC. The chain links TRBV5-4 to TRBJ2-5; D is unclear. V gave up 1 base and J gave up 2 bases, with 12 bases separating them. Germline loops: CDR1 SGHNT, CDR2 YYREEE (reference sequence). The CDR3 is 15 residues long.

The gene calls are TRBV3-1 (or the pseudogene TRBV3-2) and TRBJ1-2; D is possibly TRBD1 (5 bases). V was cut by 3 bases and J by 5 bases, with 10 bases left in between. Germline V gene lookup returns CDR1 LGHDT and CDR2 YNNKEL (reference sequence). This CDR3 comprises 13 residues. The CDR3, as DNA: TGTGCCAGCAGCCAGGGGGGAGTTTATGGCTACACCTTC. Translated: CASSQGGVYGYTF.

This clone was found once. The chain combines TRBV6-5 with TRBJ2-1; 8 bases line up with TRBD1. Germline CDR1 reads MNHEY; CDR2 reads SVGAGI. The junction had 6 bases not matched to a gene; V was cut back by 4 bases and J by 7 bases. The CDR3 runs to 14 residues. The CDR3 reads CASSSRDRTNEQFF. In DNA, the CDR3 is TGTGCCAGCAGTTCACGGGACAGGACTAATGAGCAGTTCTTC.

The chain has TRBV19 and TRBJ2-4, with D perhaps matching TRBD1 (6 bases). This CDR3 region has 15 residues. Germline V gene data show CDR1 as LNHDA and CDR2 as SQIVND (reference sequence). Between the trimmed V and J ends, which lost 0 bases and 5 bases, there was a span of 11 bases. CDR3 DNA: TGTGCCAGTAGTATAGATCAAGCAGGGGAAAACATTCAGTACTTC. Translated: CASSIDQAGENIQYF.

The V gene is TRBV3-1 (or the pseudogene TRBV3-2), the J gene TRBJ2-1, with a possible D match to TRBD2 (5 bases). Deletions cut 3 bases from V and 2 bases from J, with 11 bases between. The CDR3 loop spans 15 amino acids. CDR1 and CDR2 (germline): LGHDT, YNNKEL (reference sequence). CDR3 protein: CASSQRAGPYNEQFF. CDR3 nucleotides: TGTGCCAGCAGCCAGAGGGCCGGTCCCTACAATGAGCAGTTCTTC.

This chain joins TRBV7-8 and TRBJ2-1; D may be TRBD1 (5 bases). CDR3 size: 17 residues. V gave up 5 bases and J gave up 0 bases, with 17 bases separating them. Germline V gives CDR1 SGHVS, CDR2 FQNEAQ. The DNA of the CDR3 is TGTGCCAGCAGCGCCACAAGGGGCTTAAGCTCCTACAATGAGCAGTTCTTC. It encodes CASSATRGLSSYNEQFF. The full variable domain, rest sourced from reference TRBV7-8 and TRBJ2-1, is GAGVSQSPRYKVAKRGQDVALRCDPISGHVSLFWYQQALGQGPEFLTYFQNEAQLDKSGLPSDRFFAERPEGSVSTLKIQRTQQEDSAVYLCASSATRGLSSYNEQFFGPGTRLTVL.

The chain links TRBV6-6 to TRBJ1-5, with 7 bases aligning to TRBD1. J was trimmed by 2 bases and V by 6 bases; bases with no gene match: 7. The germline gives CDR1 MNHNY, CDR2 SVGAGI (reference sequence). The CDR3 runs 15 residues. This CDR3 reads CASRVEGARNQPQHF. The CDR3 nucleotides read TGTGCCAGCAGAGTCGAGGGGGCCCGCAATCAGCCCCAGCATTTT.

The chain is built from TRBV10-2 and TRBJ2-3; 14 nucleotides agree with TRBD2. The CDR3 loop spans 17 amino acids. The germline CDR1 and CDR2 sequences are WSHSY and SAAADI. V shed 4 bases, J shed 2 bases, and the junction held 5 bases outside the gene matches. The CDR3, as DNA: TGCGCCAGCAGTGGACTAGCGGGGGGGCAAATCACAGATACGCAGTATTTT. Its protein product is CASSGLAGGQITDTQYF.

The V call is TRBV7-9, the J call TRBJ2-7, with 8 positions matching TRBD2. After removal of 6 bases from V and 3 bases from J, the junction contained 10 bases not matched to a gene. CDR1 and CDR2 (germline): SEHNR, FQNEAQ (reference sequence). The CDR3 contains 15 residues. The CDR3 reads CASRLRLSGGYEQYF. In DNA, the CDR3 is TGTGCCAGCAGACTCCGTTTGAGCGGGGGCTACGAGCAGTACTTC.

Here the CDR3 DNA reads TGTGCCAGCAGGCACCAGGGGAAAGAGACCCAGTACTTC. Its translation: CASRHQGKETQYF. This chain uses TRBV2 with TRBJ2-5, with a weak D call TRBD1 (6 bases). V lost 6 bases and J 3 bases, leaving 11 bases between the germline ends. In germline, CDR1 is SNHLY, CDR2 FYNNEI. This CDR3 is built from 13 residues.

The chain carries TRBV14 and TRBJ2-5; TRBD1 might be the D (6 bases). From germline, CDR1 is SGHDN and CDR2 FVKESK. Trimming removed 6 bases at V and 4 bases at J, with 12 bases between. The CDR3 has 13 amino acids. The chain's CDR3 is CASRDRMGETQYF. The DNA for the CDR3 is TGTGCCAGCAGAGACAGGATGGGAGAGACCCAGTACTTC.

This chain uses TRBV19 with TRBJ2-3, with TRBD1 matching 8 bases. V dropped 7 bases and J dropped 3; count of bases not matched to a gene: 6. Per the germline V gene, CDR1 is LNHDA and CDR2 is SQIVND (reference sequence). The CDR3 is 14 amino acids. The CDR3 DNA is TGTGCCAGTACTACGGACAGGGCAACAGATACGCAGTATTTT. This codes for CASTTDRATDTQYF.

The rearrangement uses TRBV6-5 and TRBJ1-2, with unresolved D. The CDR3 runs to 11 residues. The germline V gene has CDR1 MNHEY and CDR2 SVGAGI. The V end lost 6 bases, the J end lost 8 bases, and 10 bases lay between the germline ends. The CDR3 region has the DNA TGTGCCAGCAGATCCCGAAGCGGCTACACCTTC. Translated, it gives CASRSRSGYTF.

V usage is TRBV13 and J usage is TRBJ2-5; D is ambiguous. CDR1 and CDR2 from the germline V gene are PRHDT and FYEKMQ (reference sequence). V was shortened by 5 bases and J by 4 bases, with 14 bases between the two germline ends. This CDR3 has 14 amino acids. The chain's CDR3 is CASSPLGSRETQYF. The CDR3 nucleotides are TGTGCCAGCAGCCCCCTGGGTAGCCGAGAGACCCAGTACTTC.

The CDR3 is CASSPQVQGAGDTQYF. CDR3 nucleotides: TGTGCCAGCTCACCACAGGTCCAGGGGGCCGGAGATACGCAGTATTTT. The chain carries TRBV18 and TRBJ2-3; TRBD1 matches at 8 bases. V was pared by 1 base and J by 5 bases, with 8 bases of the junction left unmatched. Germline CDR1 is KGHSH and CDR2 is LQKENI. The length of the CDR3 is 16 residues.

The chain employs TRBV5-1 and TRBJ2-5, with 10 bases identical to TRBD1. Trimming at V came to 3 bases and at J to 3 bases, leaving 5 bases not matched to a gene. Germline assignment: CDR1 SGHRS and CDR2 YFSETQ. This CDR3 is built from 15 residues. The CDR3 nucleotides read TGCGCCAGCAGCTCCTTGACAGGGGGCGAAGAGACCCAGTACTTC. It specifies CASSSLTGGEETQYF.